Shown below are 6 T cell receptor beta chains from a single sample sequenced in a study of cytomegalovirus exposure and HLA in healthy donors. It was with 60 Vbeta and 13 Jbeta primers that the PCR ran. Generated by immunoSEQ multiplex PCR, the TCRdb table keeps only in-frame clones and is missing some. This repertoire shows 200,000 to 250,000 clones, about 85% found once; its top ten account for 1.3%. Sequenced: PBMCs. Receptors were obtained from a human donor in good health.

The chain couples TRBV2 to TRBJ1-1; TRBD1 matches 8 bases. There are 13 residues in the CDR3. The V segment lost 4 bases and the J segment 10 bases; nucleotides outside the gene matches: 8. Germline loops: CDR1 SNHLY, CDR2 FYNNEI. CDR3 nucleotide sequence: TGTGCCAGCAGTGCGGGCAGGGGGCCCCGAGCTTTCTTT. Amino acids: CASSAGRGPRAFF.

This chain connects TRBV11-2 to TRBJ1-2; TRBD1 agrees at 9 bases. The CDR3 consists of 15 residues. In germline, CDR1 is SGHAT, CDR2 FQNNGV. After removal of 3 bases from V and 4 bases from J, the junction contained 6 bases not matched to a gene. In DNA, the CDR3 is TGTGCCAGCAGCTTCGGGACAGGGATGGGCTATGGCTACACCTTC. Protein product: CASSFGTGMGYGYTF.

The CDR3 DNA sequence: TGTGCCAGCAGTGAACCCAACGCTCGGGGTAGCTATGGCTACACCTTC. Translating it yields CASSEPNARGSYGYTF. V is TRBV6-1 and J is TRBJ1-2; no clear D. Between the trimmed V and J ends, which lost 2 bases and 4 bases, there was a span of 17 bases. This CDR3 spans 16 amino acids. CDR1 and CDR2 (germline): MNHNS, SASEGT.

The V and J genes are TRBV30 and TRBJ1-6, with a possible D match to TRBD1 (6 bases). The V gene lost 1 base and the J gene lost 7 bases, with 14 bases spanning the gap. CDR3 length: 15 amino acids. Germline loops: CDR1 GTSNPN, CDR2 SVGIG (reference sequence). The CDR3 region is CAWSGGQRRNSPLHF. The CDR3 DNA reads as TGTGCCTGGAGTGGCGGACAGAGAAGGAATTCACCCCTCCACTTT.

The rearrangement joins TRBV7-8 to TRBJ2-1; D perhaps matches TRBD1 (6 bases). Trimming took off 1 base at V and 5 bases at J, with 15 bases between the two ends. CDR1 is SGHVS and CDR2 is FQNEAQ in the germline V gene. The CDR3 totals 16 residues. The CDR3 coding sequence is TGTGCCAGCAGCTTAGTGAGTAGGGACAAGGACAATGAGCAGTTCTTC. It encodes CASSLVSRDKDNEQFF.

This clone occurred a few times. The chain uses TRBV5-6 and TRBJ1-4; no firm D call. The CDR3 contains 12 residues. CDR1 and CDR2 from the germline V gene are SGHDT and YYEEEE. V was shortened by 4 bases and J by 6 bases, with 7 bases between the two germline ends. This CDR3 reads CASSARDEKLFF. Here the CDR3 DNA reads TGTGCCAGCAGCGCCCGGGATGAAAAACTGTTTTTT.